The 21 T cell receptor beta chains listed next were all sequenced from one sample in a study of blood T cell repertoires in COVID-19. The repertoire was sequenced with immunoSEQ multiplex PCR; TCRdb's copy has only in-frame clones and lacks some. The data show a few hundred thousand clones, with about 89% seen just once and around 10% held by the top ten. The sample was peripheral blood. Every receptor here comes from a man aged 35-49 years who had recovered from COVID-19.

The chain combines TRBV19 with TRBJ2-7; 7 nucleotides agree with TRBD2. Trimming at V came to 6 bases and at J to 4 bases, leaving 9 bases not matched to a gene. This CDR3 region has 14 residues. From germline, CDR1 is LNHDA and CDR2 SQIVND (reference sequence). Here the CDR3 reads CASSPQAGVYEQYF. CDR3 coding DNA: TGTGCCAGTAGCCCGCAGGCGGGAGTTTACGAGCAGTACTTC.

The chain joins TRBV7-2 to TRBJ2-3; perhaps TRBD2 as D (5 bases). Trimming cost V 1 base and J 2 bases, with 10 bases left between them. CDR1 SGHTA and CDR2 FQGNSA come from the germline V gene. There are 15 residues in the CDR3. CDR3 DNA sequence: TGTGCCAGCAGCTTAGTCGGCGGGTTCACAGATACGCAGTATTTT. Its protein is CASSLVGGFTDTQYF.

The CDR3 sequence: CASSYGLAGGLQYF. For the CDR3, the DNA is TGTGCCAGCAGTTACGGCCTAGCGGGGGGGCTTCAGTACTTC. The V and J genes are TRBV6-2 or TRBV6-3 and TRBJ2-5; 12 bases line up with TRBD2. Germline V lookup: CDR1 MNHEY, CDR2 SVGEGT. The length of the CDR3 is 14 residues. The ends lost 2 bases at V and 11 bases at J; junction bases unmatched: 6.

The chain carries TRBV2 and TRBJ2-1; D is undetermined. Between the trimmed V and J ends, which lost 8 bases and 6 bases, there was a span of 14 bases. The CDR3 has 13 residues. Germline V gives CDR1 SNHLY, CDR2 FYNNEI. DNA for the CDR3: TGTGCCAGCCTTCGAAGGAGTAGCAATGAGCAGTTCTTC. It yields the protein CASLRRSSNEQFF.

The chain has TRBV6-6 and TRBJ2-7, with TRBD2 identical over 11 bases. The V gene's germline CDR1 is MNHNY and CDR2 SVGAGI (reference sequence). This CDR3 contains 16 residues. The V gene end was trimmed by 2 bases and the J gene end by 3 bases; junction bases not matched to a gene: 6. The CDR3 region is CASSYPTSGEIYEQYF. The CDR3 region has the DNA TGTGCCAGCAGTTACCCGACTAGCGGGGAGATCTACGAGCAGTACTTC.

The rearrangement joins TRBV6-5 to TRBJ2-2; D not certain. The CDR3 covers 15 residues. Between the trimmed V and J ends, which lost 5 bases and 0 bases, there was a span of 10 bases. The V gene's germline CDR1 is MNHEY and CDR2 SVGAGI. This CDR3 is CASSPGVANTGELFF. CDR3 DNA: TGTGCCAGCAGTCCCGGAGTCGCGAACACCGGGGAGCTGTTTTTT.

This clone was seen ten or more times. The gene calls are TRBV30 and TRBJ2-5; a possible D gene is TRBD2 (6 bases). The germline V gene encodes CDR1 GTSNPN and CDR2 SVGIG (reference sequence). V was trimmed by 6 bases and J by 5 bases, leaving 13 bases between them. The CDR3 totals 12 residues. The CDR3 region has the DNA TGTGCCTGTCGGGGGAGCGGTGAGACCCAGTACTTC. This sequence encodes CACRGSGETQYF.

J is TRBJ2-7 and V is TRBV5-1; the D gene is possibly TRBD2 (6 bases). Deletions cut 7 bases from V and 1 base from J, with 9 bases between. This CDR3 region has 12 residues. Looked up from germline, CDR1 is SGHRS and CDR2 is YFSETQ. Here the CDR3 reads CASGTDSYEQYF. CDR3 DNA sequence: TGCGCCAGCGGGACTGATTCCTACGAGCAGTACTTC.

The chain is built from TRBV7-3 and TRBJ1-2, with D unclear. Per the germline V gene, CDR1 is SGHTA and CDR2 is FQGTGA. Trimming shortened V by 3 bases and J by 2 bases, and 7 bases separated the two germline ends. The CDR3 contains 13 residues. The CDR3 sequence: CASSLWANYGYTF. The CDR3 DNA reads as TGTGCCAGCAGCTTGTGGGCCAACTATGGCTACACCTTC.

The chain carries TRBV7-9 and TRBJ2-5; no clear D. CDR3 length: 15 amino acids. The ends were cut back, 1 base at V and 4 bases at J, with 13 bases in the middle. Germline assignment: CDR1 SEHNR and CDR2 FQNEAQ (reference sequence). The CDR3 is CASSLVVPPVETQYF. DNA of the CDR3: TGTGCCAGCAGCTTAGTGGTCCCTCCGGTAGAGACCCAGTACTTC.

V and J are TRBV19 and TRBJ2-6, with D unclear. V was clipped by 1 base and J by 1 base, with 5 bases between them. The CDR3 loop spans 15 amino acids. The germline CDR1 and CDR2 sequences are LNHDA and SQIVND (reference sequence). The CDR3 DNA sequence: TGTGCCAGTAGTATAGTTCTGTCTGGGGCCAACGTCCTGACTTTC. This codes for CASSIVLSGANVLTF.

The rearrangement joins TRBV5-8 to TRBJ2-5, with a possible D match to TRBD1 (5 bases). Germline CDR1 reads SGHTS; CDR2 reads YDEGEE. The CDR3 is 15 residues long. Deletions cut 2 bases from V and 4 bases from J, with 15 bases between. The CDR3 nucleotides are TGTGCCAGCAGCTTAAAAAGGACACCCAGAGAGACCCAGTACTTC. It specifies CASSLKRTPRETQYF.

The chain carries TRBV6-5 and TRBJ2-1; 7 positions match TRBD2. V was clipped by 7 bases and J by 3 bases; unmatched bases: 9. The CDR3 extends over 15 amino acids. Germline assignment: CDR1 MNHEY and CDR2 SVGAGI. CDR3 amino acids: CASTFGGNFYNEQFF. CDR3 sequence (DNA): TGTGCCAGCACGTTCGGGGGGAACTTCTACAATGAGCAGTTCTTC.

This clone has a single count. V is TRBV4-3 and J is TRBJ2-1; 12 bases match TRBD2. V trimming: 4 bases; J trimming: 0 bases; junction bases outside the gene matches: 10. The CDR3 is 19 residues long. CDR1 is LGHNA and CDR2 is YSLEER in the germline V gene. The CDR3 protein is CASSPRGTSGPSSYNEQFF. DNA for the CDR3: TGCGCCAGCAGCCCGCGCGGGACTAGCGGGCCAAGCTCCTACAATGAGCAGTTCTTC.

The genes are TRBV18 and TRBJ2-7, with 7 bases fitting TRBD2. The CDR3 contains 14 residues. The V and J ends lost 4 bases and 6 bases, in that order; junction bases with no gene match: 9. From germline, CDR1 is KGHSH and CDR2 LQKENI. This chain's CDR3 is CASSLGGEGIEQYF. The DNA for the CDR3 is TGTGCCAGCTCACTTGGGGGGGAAGGGATCGAGCAGTACTTC.

The V and J genes are TRBV10-2 and TRBJ2-3, with 11 bases that match TRBD2. After removal of 6 bases from V and 6 bases from J, the junction contained 5 bases not matched to a gene. The CDR3 spans 14 residues. CDR1 and CDR2 from the germline V gene are WSHSY and SAAADI. For the CDR3, the DNA is TGCGCCAGCAGCCTAGCGGGGGGCCGGGATACGCAGTATTTT. Its translation is CASSLAGGRDTQYF.

The rearrangement uses TRBV6-6 and TRBJ2-3; 13 bases map to TRBD2. Trimming cost V 5 bases and J 3 bases; bases outside gene matches: 5. The CDR3 spans 16 residues. The germline CDR1 and CDR2 sequences are MNHNY and SVGAGI (reference sequence). CDR3 protein: CASSQGLAGATDTQYF. CDR3 nucleotides: TGTGCCAGCAGTCAAGGACTAGCGGGAGCGACAGATACGCAGTATTTT.

As DNA, the CDR3 is TGTGCCAGCAGCTTATATTCGGGGCGGGGTGAAGCTTTCTTT. It specifies CASSLYSGRGEAFF. This rearrangement joins TRBV7-3 to TRBJ1-1; possibly TRBD1 for D (5 bases). The V gene's germline CDR1 is SGHTA and CDR2 FQGTGA. The CDR3 length is 14 residues. Trimming stripped 2 bases from V and 7 bases from J, with 14 bases between. The whole variable domain, remainder taken from reference TRBV7-3 and TRBJ1-1, is GAGVSQTPSNKVTEKGKYVELRCDPISGHTALYWYRQSLGQGPEFLIYFQGTGAADDSGLPNDRFFAVRPEGSVSTLKIQRTERGDSAVYLCASSLYSGRGEAFFGQGTRLTVV.

The chain is built from TRBV2 and TRBJ1-2, with D perhaps matching TRBD1 (5 bases). This CDR3 region has 12 residues. CDR1 and CDR2 from the germline V gene are SNHLY and FYNNEI. V gave up 7 bases and J gave up 3 bases, with 9 bases separating them. CDR3 DNA: TGTGCCAGCAAAGACAGTGACTATGGCTACACCTTC. Translating it yields CASKDSDYGYTF.

The chain joins TRBV7-6 to TRBJ2-7; 14 bases agree with TRBD2. This CDR3 is built from 17 residues. CDR1 and CDR2 from the germline V gene are SGHVS and FNYEAQ. The V gene end was trimmed by 1 base and the J gene end by 0 bases; junction bases not matched to a gene: 2. The DNA for the CDR3 is TGTGCCAGCAGCTTAGGGGGGACTAGCGGGAGCTCCTACGAGCAGTACTTC. It is translated as CASSLGGTSGSSYEQYF.

The rearrangement links TRBV6-5 to TRBJ1-1, with no clear D. V was cut by 5 bases and J by 5 bases, with 12 bases left in between. The CDR3 is 13 residues long. Germline values: CDR1 MNHEY, CDR2 SVGAGI. CDR3 sequence: CASSQRRRTEAFF. Here the CDR3 DNA reads TGTGCCAGCAGTCAACGACGGAGGACTGAAGCTTTCTTT.